This T cell receptor beta chain came from a study of technical replicates of blood from a handful of donors. This clone showed up just a few times. The CDR3 is 11 amino acids. Germline-derived CDR1 and CDR2 are DFQATT and SNEGSKA (reference sequence). The J segment lost 14 bases and the V segment lost 6 bases, leaving 8 bases of the junction unmatched. Using immunoSEQ multiplex PCR, the repertoire was profiled, and TCRdb retains in-frame clones only, with some absent. The profile shows just over 55,000 clones, about 94% of them singletons. The source material was PBMCs. The sequence was collected from a human donor in good health. Some clones in this sample may be carry-over from other donors' samples. V gene TRBV20-1 combines with J gene TRBJ2-1, with 9 positions matching TRBD2. This CDR3 reads CSAEGGGAEFF. CDR3 DNA: TGCAGTGCAGAGGGCGGGGGGGCCGAGTTCTTC.